This T cell receptor beta chain was sequenced in a study of cytomegalovirus exposure and HLA in healthy donors. Primers included in the PCR were 60 Vbeta and 13 Jbeta primers. Study processing details: An analysis performed later counted 70 million to 90 million unique TCR beta chains (roughly 10 million of them shared). TCRdb keeps only in-frame clones here, not all; method: immunoSEQ multiplex PCR. V, J and clone size were drawn from that table, and D and trimming were deduced from the DNA. The sample lists under 150,000 clones, around 79% occurring once. Notes on the study in general: A few chains tied to CMV proved CMV antigen-specific in vitro. Most subjects' HLA-A and HLA-B alleles were reportedly predicted from TCR beta sequences.

A remark on this clone: Antigen: not known.

The CDR3 has 14 amino acids. Germline-derived CDR1 and CDR2 are MNHNY and SVGAGI (reference sequence). Trimming removed 7 bases from V and 0 bases from J, with 12 bases in between. Sequenced material: PBMCs. The chain combines TRBV6-6 with TRBJ1-2; no clear D gene. The receptor's source is a woman in her thirties or forties in good health and CMV-seronegative. The CDR3 spells CASKRTEANYGYTF. DNA of the CDR3: TGTGCCAGCAAGAGGACTGAAGCTAACTATGGCTACACCTTC.